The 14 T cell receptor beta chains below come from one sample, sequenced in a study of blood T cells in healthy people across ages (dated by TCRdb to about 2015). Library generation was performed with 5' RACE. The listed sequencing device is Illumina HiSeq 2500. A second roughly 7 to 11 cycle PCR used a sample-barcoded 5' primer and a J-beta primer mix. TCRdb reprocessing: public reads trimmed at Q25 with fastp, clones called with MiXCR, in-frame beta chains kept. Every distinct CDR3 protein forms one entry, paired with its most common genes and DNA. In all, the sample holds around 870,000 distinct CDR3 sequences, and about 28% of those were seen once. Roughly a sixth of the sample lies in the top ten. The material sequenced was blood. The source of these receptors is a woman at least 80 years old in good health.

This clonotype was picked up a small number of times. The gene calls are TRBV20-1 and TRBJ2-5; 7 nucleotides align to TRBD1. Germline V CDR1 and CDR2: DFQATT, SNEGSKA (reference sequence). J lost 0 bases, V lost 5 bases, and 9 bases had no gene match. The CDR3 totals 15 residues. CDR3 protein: CSASAEGAYQETQYF. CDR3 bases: TGCAGTGCTTCTGCTGAGGGGGCCTACCAAGAGACCCAGTACTTC.

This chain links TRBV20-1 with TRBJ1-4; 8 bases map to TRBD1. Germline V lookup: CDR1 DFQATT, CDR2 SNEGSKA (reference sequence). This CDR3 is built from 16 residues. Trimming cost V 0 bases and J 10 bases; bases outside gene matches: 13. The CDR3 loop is CSARDLGGQDLRKLFF. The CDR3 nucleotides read TGCAGTGCTAGAGACCTGGGGGGACAGGATTTGCGAAAACTGTTTTTT.

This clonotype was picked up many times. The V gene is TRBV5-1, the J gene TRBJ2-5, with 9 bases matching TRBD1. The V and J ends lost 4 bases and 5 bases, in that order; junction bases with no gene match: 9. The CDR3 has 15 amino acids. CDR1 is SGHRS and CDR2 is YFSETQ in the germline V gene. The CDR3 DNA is TGCGCCAGCAGCCCGGACAGGGGAGGGCTGGAGACCCAGTACTTC. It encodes CASSPDRGGLETQYF. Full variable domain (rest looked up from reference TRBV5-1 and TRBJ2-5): KAGVTQTPRYLIKTRGQQVTLSCSPISGHRSVSWYQQTPGQGLQFLFEYFSETQRNKGNFPGRFSGRQFSNSRSEMNVSTLELGDSALYLCASSPDRGGLETQYFGPGTRLLVL.

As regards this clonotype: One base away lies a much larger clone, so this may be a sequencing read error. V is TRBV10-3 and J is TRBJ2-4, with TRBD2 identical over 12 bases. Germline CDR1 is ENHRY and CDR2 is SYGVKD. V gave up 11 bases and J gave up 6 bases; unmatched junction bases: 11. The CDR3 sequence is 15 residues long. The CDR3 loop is CAPHSPGLAGNIQYF. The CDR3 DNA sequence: TGTGCCCCCCACTCTCCGGGACTAGCGGGAAACATTCAGTACTTC.

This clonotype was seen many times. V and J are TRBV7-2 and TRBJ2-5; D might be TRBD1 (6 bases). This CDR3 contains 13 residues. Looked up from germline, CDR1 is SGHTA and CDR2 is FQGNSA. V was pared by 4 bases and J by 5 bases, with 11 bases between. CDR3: CASSSGELETQYF. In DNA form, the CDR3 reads TGTGCCAGCAGCTCAGGGGAATTGGAGACCCAGTACTTC.

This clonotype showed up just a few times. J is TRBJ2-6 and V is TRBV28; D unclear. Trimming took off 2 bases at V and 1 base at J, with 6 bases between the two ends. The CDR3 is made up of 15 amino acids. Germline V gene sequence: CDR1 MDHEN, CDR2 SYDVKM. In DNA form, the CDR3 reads TGTGCCAGCAGTTTACAGGATTCTGGGGCCAACGTCCTGACTTTC. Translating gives CASSLQDSGANVLTF. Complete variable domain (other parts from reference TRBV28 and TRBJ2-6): DVKVTQSSRYLVKRTGEKVFLECVQDMDHENMFWYRQDPGLGLRLIYFSYDVKMKEKGDIPEGYSVSREKKERFSLILESASTNQTSMYLCASSLQDSGANVLTFGAGSRLTVL.

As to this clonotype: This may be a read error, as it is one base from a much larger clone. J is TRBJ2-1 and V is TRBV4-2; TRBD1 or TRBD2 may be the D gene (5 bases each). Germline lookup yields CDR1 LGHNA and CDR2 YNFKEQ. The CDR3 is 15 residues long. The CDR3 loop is CACSQDPTRGNEQFF. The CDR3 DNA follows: TGTGCCTGCAGCCAAGACCCGACGAGGGGCAATGAGCAGTTCTTC.

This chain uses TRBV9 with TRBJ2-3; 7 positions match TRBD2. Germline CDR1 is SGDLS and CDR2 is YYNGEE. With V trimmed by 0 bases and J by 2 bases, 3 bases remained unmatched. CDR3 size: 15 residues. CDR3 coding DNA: TGTGCCAGCAGCGTAGGGGACTACATCACAGATACGCAGTATTTT. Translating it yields CASSVGDYITDTQYF.

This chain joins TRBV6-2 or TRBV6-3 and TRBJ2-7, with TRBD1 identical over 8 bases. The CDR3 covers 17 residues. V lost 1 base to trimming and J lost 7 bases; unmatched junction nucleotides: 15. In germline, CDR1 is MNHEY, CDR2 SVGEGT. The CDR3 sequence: CASSYLGQGAAYNEQYF. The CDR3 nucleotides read TGTGCCAGCAGTTACTTAGGGCAGGGGGCAGCCTACAATGAGCAGTACTTC.

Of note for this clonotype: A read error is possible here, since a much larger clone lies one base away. For the CDR3, the DNA is TGTGCCAGCAGCTTAGGGGCCGGGACAGGGTACAATGAGCAGTTCTTC. Its translation is CASSLGAGTGYNEQFF. The V and J genes are TRBV7-9 and TRBJ2-1; 9 bases are a match to TRBD1. The CDR3 totals 16 residues. CDR1 is SEHNR, CDR2 FQNEAQ, per germline (reference sequence). Germline trimming cut 1 base from V and 4 bases from J; bases unmatched to any gene: 5.

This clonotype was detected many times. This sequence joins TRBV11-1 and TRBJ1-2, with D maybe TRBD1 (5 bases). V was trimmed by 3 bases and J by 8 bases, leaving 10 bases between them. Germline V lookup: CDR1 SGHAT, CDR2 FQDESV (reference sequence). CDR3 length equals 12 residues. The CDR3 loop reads CASSFAGPGYTF. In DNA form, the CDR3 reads TGTGCCAGCAGCTTCGCAGGGCCGGGCTACACCTTC.

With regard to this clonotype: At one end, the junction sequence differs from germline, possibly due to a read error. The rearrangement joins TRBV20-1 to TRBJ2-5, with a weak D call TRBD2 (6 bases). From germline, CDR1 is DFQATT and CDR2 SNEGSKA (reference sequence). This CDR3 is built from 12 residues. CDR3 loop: CSATGTGSEQYF. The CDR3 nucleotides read TGCAGTGCCACCGGGACTGGTTCTGAGCAGTACTTT.

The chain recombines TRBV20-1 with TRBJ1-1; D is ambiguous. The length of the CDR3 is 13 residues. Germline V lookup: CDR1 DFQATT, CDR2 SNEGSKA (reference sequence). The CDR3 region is CRTGGGVNTEAFF. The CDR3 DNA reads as TGCAGGACGGGCGGCGGGGTGAACACTGAAGCTTTCTTT.

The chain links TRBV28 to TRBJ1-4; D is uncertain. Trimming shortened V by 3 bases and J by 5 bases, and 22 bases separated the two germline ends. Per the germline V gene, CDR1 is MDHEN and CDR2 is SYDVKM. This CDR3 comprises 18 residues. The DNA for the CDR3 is TGTGCCAGCAGTTTGAATCGGCCGGGAGGGTCACTAAATGAAAAACTGTTTTTT. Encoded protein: CASSLNRPGGSLNEKLFF.